Given below is one TCR beta chain in context. This clonotype was seen only a few times. Its antigen is unknown. The sample holds no much larger clone one base away, and base qualities are not on file. This sample is drawn from a study of T cells after yellow fever vaccination (dated 2019 in TCRdb). Looking at the study overall: The SMART-Seq v4 Ultra Low Input RNA kit was used to prepare libraries from fractions with low cell numbers. To track T-cell clones before and after primary and booster YFV17D yellow fever vaccination, bulk TCR alpha and beta repertoires were sequenced longitudinally. Bulk PBMC replicates and cell subsets were isolated from blood drawn at multiple timepoints before and after both primary and secondary immunization. Two healthy male donors, one aged 18 to 30 and one aged 30 to 39 years, were included in the cohort.

Sequencing was performed on an Illumina NovaSeq 6000. Synthesis of TCR cDNA relied on 5'RACE template switching, a step that introduced a universal primer site along with unique molecular identifiers. Priming of cDNA synthesis was performed from both the TCR alpha and TCR beta constant segments. Two PCR steps were used to amplify libraries, with sample barcodes and sequencing adapters being added in the second step. Sequencing of the libraries was done on either Illumina HiSeq 2500 (2x100 bp) or NovaSeq (2x150 bp). In the paper's pipeline: Reads were demultiplexed and collapsed into UMI consensus sequences with MIGEC, and V(D)J alignment was performed with MiXCR. Vaccine-responding clonotypes were identified with edgeR using replicate PBMC samples, with FDR below 0.01 and a log2 fold change above 5 up to day 15 being required. Each bulk clonotype was labeled CD4 or CD8 based on which sequenced repertoire, CD4 or CD8, contained the clonotype at higher abundance. TCRdb trimmed the raw reads at Q25, called clones with MiXCR and kept productive beta chains. Rows with a matching CDR3 protein are joined into one entry that keeps the most common DNA and genes. It is TCRdb's table, rather than the study itself, that gives the V and J calls and clone size. This sample lists 100,000 to 150,000 distinct CDR3 sequences; 8% to 10% were detected once. The ten largest clones represent about two fifths of the sample.

The treatment or condition label for this specimen denotes: live attenuated yellow fever vaccine strain. PBMCs were isolated from peripheral blood using a standard Ficoll-Paque protocol. CD4 and CD8 T-cell fractions were isolated with Dynabeads CD4 and CD8 positive selection kits. RNA was extracted with TriZol from bulk PBMCs, CD4 and CD8 fractions, and dextramer-positive and dextramer-negative fractions. The paper's findings and limits, for the study overall: Computational filtering was needed because FACS-sorted repertoires could contain abundant contaminating clonotypes from the bulk population. A small fraction of clonotypes showed up in both the CD4 and CD8 compartments, probably as a result of convergent recombination. Only two donors were included in the study, so the extent to which the findings can be generalized is limited. After the booster, most of the clones that had expanded following primary vaccination were detected again (approximately 96% of CD4 and around 90% of CD8), which suggests that memory was broadly maintained. The secondary T-cell response was found to be weaker but faster than the primary response, with a peak reached on day 5 rather than on day 15.

The CDR1 and CDR2 encoded by the germline V gene are SGHTA and FQGTGA. The CDR3 runs 16 residues from the cysteine to the phenylalanine. Of the read, only the CDR3 DNA is kept; its 48 bases are in frame from base 1. The junction shows trimming of 5 bases on V and 3 bases on J, and the gene matches do not reach 7 bases of it. The V and J genes are TRBV7-3 and TRBJ2-5; 12 junctional bases match TRBD2. The receptor's source is a man younger than 35 who received the YFV17D yellow fever vaccine. The source was CD8+ T cells sorted from PBMCs, collected on the day of the yellow fever booster vaccination. The CDR3 in this case is CASSDPTSGGEETQYF. The nucleotide sequence is given as TGTGCCAGCAGCGACCCGACTAGCGGGGGCGAAGAGACCCAGTACTTC.